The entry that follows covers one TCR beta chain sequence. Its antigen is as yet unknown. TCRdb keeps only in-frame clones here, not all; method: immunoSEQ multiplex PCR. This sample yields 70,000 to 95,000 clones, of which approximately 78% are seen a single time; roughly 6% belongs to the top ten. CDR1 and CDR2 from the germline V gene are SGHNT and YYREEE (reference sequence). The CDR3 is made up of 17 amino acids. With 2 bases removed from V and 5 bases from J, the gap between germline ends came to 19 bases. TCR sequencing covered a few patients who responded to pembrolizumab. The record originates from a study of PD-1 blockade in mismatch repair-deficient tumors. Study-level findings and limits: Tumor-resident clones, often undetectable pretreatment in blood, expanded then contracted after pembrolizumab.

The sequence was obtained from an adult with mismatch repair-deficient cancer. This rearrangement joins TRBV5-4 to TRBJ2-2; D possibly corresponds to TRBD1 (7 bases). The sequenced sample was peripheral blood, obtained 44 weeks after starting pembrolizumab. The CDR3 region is CASSLGRISGGTGELFF. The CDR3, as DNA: TGTGCCAGCAGCTTAGGACGGATTTCAGGGGGGACCGGGGAGCTGTTTTTT.